The TCR beta chain described here comes from a study of T cell changes during pregnancy in multiple sclerosis. This CDR3 comprises 17 residues. The V and J ends lost 6 bases and 0 bases respectively, with 18 bases between them. CDR1 is SNHLY, CDR2 FYNNEI, per germline. Profiled with immunoSEQ multiplex PCR; TCRdb holds only in-frame clones, not every one. Of 45,000 to 55,000 clones in the sample, approximately 85% were seen once. The source of this sequence is a female donor with multiple sclerosis, enrolled in a pregnancy study. The chain employs TRBV2 and TRBJ1-5; D is unresolved. This sample comprised CD4+ T cells from peripheral blood mononuclear cells, obtained in the second trimester of pregnancy. The CDR3 here is CASSENAGLYSNQPQHF. As DNA, the CDR3 is TGTGCCAGCAGCGAAAATGCGGGATTGTATAGCAATCAGCCCCAGCATTTT.